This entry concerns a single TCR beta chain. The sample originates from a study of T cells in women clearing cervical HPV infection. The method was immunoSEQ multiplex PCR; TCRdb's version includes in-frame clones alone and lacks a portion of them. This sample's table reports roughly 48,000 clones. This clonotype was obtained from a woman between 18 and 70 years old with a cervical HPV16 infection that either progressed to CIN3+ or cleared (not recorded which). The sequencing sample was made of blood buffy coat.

The covered CDR3 bases are TGCAGTGCTCGGGCGGGACAGAACACCGGGGAG. This encodes CSARAGQNTGE. The entire CDR3 sequence reads CSARAGQNTGELFF. The chain couples TRBV20-1 to TRBJ2-2, with D possibly called TRBD1 or TRBD2 (6 bases each). The CDR3 extends 3 residues past the end of the read, so its final part is completed from the germline J gene. The CDR3 sequence is 14 residues long. Germline V gene lookup returns CDR1 DFQATT and CDR2 SNEGSKA (reference sequence). Trimming took 5 bases from V and 1 from J, leaving 11 bases between them.